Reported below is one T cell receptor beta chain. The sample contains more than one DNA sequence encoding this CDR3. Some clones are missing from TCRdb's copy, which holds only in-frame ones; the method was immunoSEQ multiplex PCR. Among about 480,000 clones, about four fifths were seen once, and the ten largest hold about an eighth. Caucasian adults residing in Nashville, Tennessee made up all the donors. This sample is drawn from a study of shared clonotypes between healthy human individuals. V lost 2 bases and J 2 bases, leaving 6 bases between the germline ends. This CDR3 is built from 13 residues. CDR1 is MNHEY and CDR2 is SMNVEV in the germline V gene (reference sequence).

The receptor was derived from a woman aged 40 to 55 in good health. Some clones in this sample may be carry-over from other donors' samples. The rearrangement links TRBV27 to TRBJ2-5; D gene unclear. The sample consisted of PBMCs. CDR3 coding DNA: TGTGCCAGCAGTTTAGGCAGACAAGAGACCCAGTACTTC. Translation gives CASSLGRQETQYF.